The rows below give T cell receptor beta chains drawn from one sample of a study of blood T cell repertoires in COVID-19. Clones were read by immunoSEQ multiplex PCR, and TCRdb kept only the in-frame ones, dropping some. The profile shows over 90,000 clones, about nine tenths of them singletons. The sequenced sample was peripheral blood. These receptors originate from a woman between 50 and 59 years old with COVID-19, enrolled during active disease. Both conserved end residues are part of each CDR3. A D gene is named only where the DNA matches it firmly. The listing skips clone size in some rows; elsewhere it reads once, few, many or a size class.

TRBJ1-5	.	TRBV3-1/TRBV3-2	.	CASSQGPATGNQPQHF	TGTGCCAGCAGCCAAGGACCGGCGACAGGCAATCAGCCCCAGCATTTT
TRBJ1-1	.	TRBV18	.	CASSGAELTRMNTEAFF	TGTGCCAGCTCAGGGGCTGAACTCACTCGGATGAACACTGAAGCTTTCTTT
TRBJ2-5	.	TRBV3-1/TRBV3-2	.	CASRRSGYQETQYF	TGTGCCTCCCGGAGGAGCGGTTACCAAGAGACCCAGTACTTC
TRBJ2-3	TRBD2	TRBV27	.	CASSDLGTSGVGDTQYF	TGTGCCAGCAGTGACCTCGGGACTAGCGGGGTTGGGGATACGCAGTATTTT
TRBJ2-5	TRBD2	TRBV7-9	few	CASRAGGETQYF	TGTGCCAGCCGGGCGGGGGGAGAGACCCAGTACTTC
TRBJ2-5	TRBD2	TRBV30	.	CAWDDGGGIQTQYF	TGTGCCTGGGACGATGGGGGGGGGATCCAGACCCAGTACTTC
TRBJ1-1	.	TRBV11-2	.	CASSLEGLGAAEAFF	TGTGCCAGCAGCTTAGAAGGGTTGGGGGCGGCTGAAGCTTTCTTT
TRBJ2-2	.	TRBV15	.	CATSRDGHSNTGELFF	TGTGCCACCAGCAGAGACGGTCACTCGAACACCGGGGAGCTGTTTTTT
TRBJ1-6	.	TRBV7-9	many	CASSSEDTGYYNSPLHF	TGTGCCAGCAGCTCCGAAGACACAGGGTACTATAATTCACCCCTCCACTTT
TRBJ1-3	.	TRBV4-2	.	CASSQDVYGNTIYF	TGTGCCAGCAGCCAAGATGTATATGGAAACACCATATATTTT
TRBJ2-5	TRBD2	TRBV5-4	.	CASSPDPVRGGGETQYF	TGTGCCAGCAGCCCTGATCCGGTGCGGGGGGGCGGGGAGACCCAGTACTTC
TRBJ1-5	.	TRBV27	.	CASSTGTISNQPQHF	TGTGCCAGCAGTACCGGGACAATTAGCAATCAGCCCCAGCATTTT
TRBJ1-2	.	TRBV30	.	CAWSPNQGYGYTF	TGTGCCTGGAGTCCAAACCAGGGTTATGGCTACACCTTC
TRBJ2-3	.	TRBV3-1/TRBV3-2	.	CASSQERGGGPDTQYF	TGTGCCAGCAGCCAAGAAAGAGGGGGGGGCCCAGATACGCAGTATTTT
TRBJ2-5	.	TRBV18	.	CASSPRTGGGETQYF	TGTGCCAGCTCACCACGGACAGGAGGGGGGGAGACCCAGTACTTC
TRBJ1-4	.	TRBV9	.	CASSPSSEINEKLFF	TGTGCCAGCAGCCCCTCGTCGGAGATTAATGAAAAACTGTTTTTT
TRBJ2-7	.	TRBV27	.	CASSPRGSYEQYF	TGTGCCAGCAGCCCCCGCGGTTCCTACGAGCAGTACTTC
TRBJ2-7	.	TRBV20-1	.	CSASSRGEQYF	TGCAGTGCTAGTTCTCGAGGCGAGCAGTACTTC
TRBJ2-3	.	TRBV2	.	CASSPLSEAQYF	TGTGCCAGCAGTCCCCTTTCGGAGGCGCAGTATTTT
TRBJ1-1	.	TRBV7-9	.	CASQFQGSTEAFF	TGTGCCAGCCAGTTCCAGGGGAGCACTGAAGCTTTCTTT
TRBJ1-1	.	TRBV2	.	CATTPGTSSEAFF	TGTGCCACCACCCCCGGGACAAGCTCTGAAGCTTTCTTT
TRBJ2-7	TRBD1	TRBV7-9	medium-sized	CASSLTGDEQYF	TGTGCCAGCAGCTTGACAGGGGACGAGCAGTACTTC
TRBJ1-5	.	TRBV7-9	.	CASSQSDRYQPQHF	TGTGCCAGCAGCCAGTCTGACAGGTATCAGCCCCAGCATTTT
TRBJ1-4	TRBD1	TRBV10-3	.	CAISPTLTGGATNEKLFF	TGTGCCATCAGCCCTACACTGACAGGGGGAGCTACTAATGAAAAACTGTTTTTT
TRBJ2-1	.	TRBV5-8	.	CASSFGVGRVGTYNEQFF	TGTGCCAGCAGCTTTGGTGTGGGCAGGGTAGGAACCTACAATGAGCAGTTCTTC
TRBJ1-1	.	TRBV7-6	.	CASSGDTGGTEAFF	TGTGCCAGCAGCGGAGACACCGGGGGCACTGAAGCTTTCTTT
TRBJ2-1	.	TRBV30	.	CAWSVPPLENEQFF	TGTGCCTGGAGTGTACCCCCCCTTGAGAATGAGCAGTTCTTC
TRBJ1-1	.	TRBV18	few	CASSPRQQGYTEAFF	TGTGCCAGCTCACCACGTCAACAGGGTTACACTGAAGCTTTCTTT
TRBJ2-2	TRBD1	TRBV28	.	CASSRTGGGVGELFF	TGTGCCAGCAGCCGGACAGGGGGTGGGGTCGGGGAGCTGTTTTTT
TRBJ2-3	TRBD2	TRBV5-4	.	CASNLLTSPTDTQYF	TGTGCCAGCAACTTACTGACTAGCCCCACAGATACGCAGTATTTT
TRBJ2-3	TRBD2	TRBV7-9	.	CASSLGLAGGQGDTQYF	TGTGCCAGCAGCTTGGGACTAGCGGGGGGGCAGGGAGATACGCAGTATTTT
TRBJ2-5	TRBD2	TRBV7-9	.	CASSLGTSGGQETQYF	TGTGCCAGCAGCTTAGGGACTAGCGGGGGACAAGAGACCCAGTACTTC
TRBJ1-1	TRBD1	TRBV6-5	.	CASSLGQGRTEAFF	TGTGCCAGCAGCCTGGGACAGGGTAGGACTGAAGCTTTCTTT
TRBJ2-1	TRBD2	TRBV3-1/TRBV3-2	few	CASSQTTGTSGNEQFF	TGTGCCAGCAGCCAAACTACCGGGACTAGCGGAAATGAGCAGTTCTTC
TRBJ2-1	TRBD2	TRBV18	.	CASSAITSGVHNEQFF	TGTGCCAGCTCAGCTATTACTAGCGGGGTTCACAATGAGCAGTTCTTC
TRBJ2-1	.	TRBV20-1	.	CSALAREPFF	TGCAGTGCTCTCGCCCGGGAGCCGTTCTTC
TRBJ1-6	.	TRBV12-3/TRBV12-4	once	CASSTGTSSPLHF	TGTGCCAGCAGTACAGGGACCAGTTCACCCCTCCACTTT
TRBJ2-5	.	TRBV30	.	CAWSAGPQKTQYF	TGTGCCTGGAGCGCGGGTCCGCAGAAAACCCAGTACTTC
TRBJ1-2	.	TRBV9	.	CASSPIGFRSYGYTF	TGTGCCAGCAGCCCAATCGGGTTCCGGTCCTATGGCTACACCTTC
TRBJ1-2	.	TRBV7-9	few	CASSFTRDGGGYTF	TGTGCCAGCAGCTTTACCCGGGACGGGGGAGGCTACACCTTC
TRBJ2-5	TRBD2	TRBV10-1	.	CASSESWLAGAETQYF	TGCGCCAGCAGTGAGTCTTGGCTAGCGGGGGCGGAGACCCAGTACTTC
TRBJ2-2	.	TRBV25-1	.	CASSDGGLGELFF	TGTGCCAGCAGTGATGGGGGCCTCGGGGAGCTGTTTTTT
TRBJ2-7	.	TRBV13	.	CASSFLSYEQYF	TGTGCCAGCAGCTTTCTCTCCTACGAGCAGTACTTC
TRBJ2-3	.	TRBV14	.	CASSQRGGPLTDTQYF	TGTGCCAGCAGCCAACGCGGGGGCCCCCTCACAGATACGCAGTATTTT
TRBJ2-5	TRBD2	TRBV3-1/TRBV3-2	.	CASSPPWASGGETQYF	TGTGCCAGCAGCCCCCCTTGGGCTAGCGGGGGTGAGACCCAGTACTTC
TRBJ2-1	TRBD2	TRBV7-2	once	CASSLKYEGGGVNEQFF	TGTGCCAGCAGCTTAAAGTATGAGGGCGGGGGGGTCAATGAGCAGTTCTTC
TRBJ2-5	.	TRBV7-2	.	CASSQGPFQETQYF	TGTGCCAGCAGCCAGGGGCCCTTCCAAGAGACCCAGTACTTC
TRBJ2-5	TRBD2	TRBV14	.	CASSQLKRGDQETQYF	TGTGCCAGCAGCCAACTTAAGCGGGGGGACCAAGAGACCCAGTACTTC
TRBJ2-1	TRBD1	TRBV15	.	CATSPGTGGNEQFF	TGTGCCACCAGTCCCGGGACAGGGGGCAATGAGCAGTTCTTC
TRBJ2-5	.	TRBV29-1	.	CSVEVEEETQYF	TGCAGCGTTGAGGTCGAGGAGGAGACCCAGTACTTC
TRBJ2-2	.	TRBV20-1	.	CSASRAGTPGELFF	TGCAGTGCTAGTCGGGCAGGGACTCCCGGGGAGCTGTTTTTT
TRBJ2-3	TRBD2	TRBV6-6	.	CASSYGSGGPTDTQYF	TGTGCCAGCAGTTACGGGAGCGGGGGGCCCACAGATACGCAGTATTTT
TRBJ2-7	TRBD1	TRBV7-6	.	CASSPGTEYEQYF	TGTGCCAGCAGCCCAGGGACAGAGTACGAGCAGTACTTC
TRBJ2-7	.	TRBV6-5	.	CASSSQRALGEQYF	TGTGCCAGCAGTTCACAGCGGGCCCTGGGTGAGCAGTACTTC
TRBJ2-2	.	TRBV4-3	.	CASSQDSAGSNTGELFF	TGCGCCAGCAGCCAAGATTCCGCAGGGTCGAACACCGGGGAGCTGTTTTTT
TRBJ2-7	TRBD1	TRBV6-5	once	CASSPWDRDYEQYF	TGTGCCAGCAGCCCCTGGGACAGGGACTACGAGCAGTACTTC
TRBJ1-1	.	TRBV3-1/TRBV3-2	.	CASSQDRVAREAFF	TGTGCCAGCAGCCAAGATCGTGTGGCCCGTGAAGCTTTCTTT
TRBJ2-1	.	TRBV11-3	.	CASSLDLGSAYNEQFF	TGTGCCAGCAGCTTAGATCTTGGGAGTGCCTACAATGAGCAGTTCTTC
TRBJ1-4	TRBD1	TRBV28	.	CASSVGTGVEKLFF	TGTGCCAGCAGCGTCGGGACAGGAGTGGAAAAACTGTTTTTT
TRBJ2-2	.	TRBV4-1	.	CASSQFELQGVFTGELFF	TGCGCCAGCAGCCAATTTGAACTACAGGGAGTTTTCACCGGGGAGCTGTTTTTT